This T cell receptor (beta chain) was observed in a study of tumor-infiltrating lymphocytes in primary liver carcinoma. With around 500 ng total RNA as template and a constant-region primer, TCR beta cDNA was made. The TCR beta library was amplified through three nested multiplex PCR rounds in a modified ARM-PCR procedure. TRBV1-TRBV30 forward and Cbeta reverse primers drove the first two roughly 10-cycle rounds. Each CDR3 protein gets one entry after TCRdb re-called the multiplex PCR reads with MiXCR. The data contain some 180,000 distinct CDR3 sequences, about 82% of them singletons. As to this clonotype: The target antigen is unknown. Without the conserved terminal phenylalanine or tryptophan, this CDR3 likely stems from a read error.

This CDR3 comprises 14 residues. Without any cell sorting, roughly 18-34 mg of bulk tissue yielded co-extracted RNA and DNA. General study findings and limits: Top clones occupying all five tumor regions numbered only about 7-24%. Whereas tumor region pairs overlapped more, tumor-adjacent and tumor-blood pairs overlapped less.

The origin of this receptor is a man aged 40-49 years with primary liver carcinoma and hepatitis B virus infection. Sample: tumor tissue from primary liver carcinoma. The chain couples TRBV12-3 or TRBV12-4 to TRBJ1-5; D ambiguous. CDR3 coding DNA: TGTGTCAGCAGCTCCCGGGAGAGCAATCAGCCCCAGCATTAT. It specifies CVSSSRESNQPQHY.